The rows below give T cell receptor beta chains drawn from one sample of a study of OX40 agonist ivuxolimab in advanced cancers. Generated by immunoSEQ multiplex PCR, the TCRdb table keeps only in-frame clones and is missing some. The profile shows about 94,000 clones, 87% of them singletons. This sample comprised CD4+ or CD8+ T cells sorted from blood, obtained in a trial of the OX40 agonist ivuxolimab. The receptors derive from an adult with an advanced solid tumor such as melanoma, head and neck, liver or kidney cancer. Each CDR3 is given without its conserved first and last residue.

j_gene: TRBJ1-2
v_gene: TRBV15
CDR3aa: ATSRGDFQGYT

j_gene: TRBJ1-6
v_gene: TRBV9
CDR3aa: ASRGTVSSPLH

j_gene: TRBJ2-6
v_gene: TRBV5-1
CDR3aa: ASSLVSGGTSGANVLT

j_gene: TRBJ2-5
v_gene: TRBV2
CDR3aa: ASSGLLTSGRTQETQY

j_gene: TRBJ1-2
v_gene: TRBV6-5
CDR3aa: ASGPHPSNYGYT

j_gene: TRBJ1-1
v_gene: TRBV7-2
CDR3aa: ASSLSLGGTEAF

j_gene: TRBJ1-5
v_gene: TRBV6-4
CDR3aa: ASSGGGQPQH

j_gene: TRBJ1-4
v_gene: TRBV4-2
CDR3aa: ASEGGEKLF

j_gene: TRBJ2-5
v_gene: TRBV2
CDR3aa: ASSGYLRGGLETQY

j_gene: TRBJ2-2
v_gene: TRBV11-3
CDR3aa: ASSTRGGRSTGELF

j_gene: TRBJ1-5
v_gene: TRBV6-1
CDR3aa: ASRVDRNQPQH

j_gene: TRBJ2-3
v_gene: TRBV6-6
CDR3aa: ASTEGGPMAQY

j_gene: TRBJ1-5
v_gene: TRBV5-6
CDR3aa: ASSLRGFSNQPQH

j_gene: TRBJ1-2
v_gene: TRBV6-5
CDR3aa: ASSRDRGNYGYT

j_gene: TRBJ2-1
v_gene: TRBV9
CDR3aa: ASSFPQGGLDNEQF

j_gene: TRBJ1-1
v_gene: TRBV20-1
CDR3aa: SVNRNTEAF

j_gene: TRBJ2-1
v_gene: TRBV18
CDR3aa: ASSPLTPRDRVNNEQF

j_gene: TRBJ2-7
v_gene: TRBV6-5
CDR3aa: ASRRAAGRSYEQY